This is a list of T cell receptor beta chains from one sample in a study of cytomegalovirus exposure and HLA in healthy donors. Clones were sequenced by immunoSEQ multiplex PCR, and TCRdb holds only the in-frame ones, with some missing. This sample carries about 190,000 clones, 60% to 80% of them seen once, and the ten largest clones take 1.6%. Sequenced sample: PBMCs. Receptors were obtained from a young woman in good health and CMV-seronegative. Both conserved end residues are part of each CDR3. The size field is filled for only some rows; it gives once, few, many or a size class.

14	.	TRBJ1-2	TRBV2	CASERDRSNYGYTF
12	.	TRBJ1-2	TRBV6-5	CASRIQGYGYTF
13	once	TRBJ2-7	TRBV14	CASSQGILGEQYF
13	.	TRBJ1-4	TRBV6-5	CASTNRGVEKLFF
15	.	TRBJ2-3	TRBV7-3	CASNSGGIEADTQYF
15	.	TRBJ1-4	TRBV19	CASSNTGEANEKLFF
16	few	TRBJ2-5	TRBV28	CASIQGLAGGSGEQYF
12	.	TRBJ1-6	TRBV6-6	CASQGNNSPLHF
13	.	TRBJ1-2	TRBV28	CATLTGGSYGYTF
14	.	TRBJ1-2	TRBV28	CASSLGGRGYGYTF
16	few	TRBJ2-6	TRBV7-9	CASSLYVTTSANVLTF
20	.	TRBJ1-5	TRBV23-1	CASSQPEVSTGYRSNQPQHF
15	few	TRBJ2-7	TRBV4-2	CASSQGLAGAYEQYF
13	once	TRBJ1-2	TRBV5-6	CASSLVSDYGYTF
13	.	TRBJ2-3	TRBV7-9	CASSFRGADTQYF
13	.	TRBJ1-1	TRBV18	CASSLSRQGGAFF
17	few	TRBJ1-6	TRBV28	CASSPLRGLSYNSPLHF
15	.	TRBJ1-1	TRBV6-5	CASSSPQGARTEAFF
18	.	TRBJ2-7	TRBV27	CASVAASGTSGSTYEQYF
18	.	TRBJ1-5	TRBV28	CASSLSGTGEGNNQPQHF
16	.	TRBJ1-2	TRBV7-9	CASSLGPSWGGYGYTF
10	.	TRBJ1-1	TRBV29-1	CSVGEEKAFF
12	.	TRBJ1-1	TRBV29-1	CSPWGPTGASVF
14	.	TRBJ2-5	TRBV28	CASSSWDRGQTQYF
17	.	TRBJ1-6	TRBV9	CASSPMGQGEGNSPLHF
15	.	TRBJ1-2	TRBV6-6	CASSYSNRVFNGYTF
14	.	TRBJ2-7	TRBV6-1	CASPGTDKTYEQYF